What follows are 4 T cell receptor beta chains derived from one specimen sequenced in a study of blood T cells in healthy people across ages (dated by TCRdb to the mid-2010s). Libraries were built with 5' RACE. Sequencing took place on an Illumina HiSeq 2500. The second PCR ran for about 6 to 12 cycles and used a J-beta primer mix along with a sample-barcoded 5' primer. TCRdb redid the processing of the public reads, applying fastp at Q25 and MiXCR, and retained in-frame beta chains. A single entry per CDR3 protein holds the most common genes and DNA from its merged rows. The sample table shows hundreds of thousands of distinct CDR3 sequences, and under 45% are seen once. The ten largest clones represent roughly 19% of the sample. What was sequenced was blood. All receptors come from a man aged 60 to 75 in good health.

V usage is TRBV29-1 and J usage is TRBJ2-3; a possible D gene is TRBD1 (5 bases). Germline-derived CDR1 and CDR2 are SQVTM and ANQGSEA. The CDR3 is made up of 12 amino acids. Trimming left V 4 bases short and J 4 bases short, with 9 bases between. The CDR3 DNA reads TGCAGCGTTGGCAGGGTGGCAGATACGCAGTATTTT. The encoded protein is CSVGRVADTQYF.

The CDR3 bases are TGTGCCAGCAGCTATCGGGGTACGCCGGGAAGCACAGATACGCAGTATTTT. This translates into CASSYRGTPGSTDTQYF. The rearrangement joins TRBV7-2 to TRBJ2-3; D perhaps matches TRBD2 (5 bases). The CDR3 extends over 17 amino acids. Looked up from germline, CDR1 is SGHTA and CDR2 is FQGNSA. V lost 4 bases, J lost 0 bases, and 17 bases lay in between.

This clonotype occurred once. The chain has TRBV6-5 and TRBJ2-1, with TRBD2 identical over 10 bases. The CDR3 has 12 residues. Trimming at V came to 6 bases and at J to 13 bases, leaving 6 bases not matched to a gene. Germline assignment: CDR1 MNHEY and CDR2 SVGAGI. This chain's CDR3 is CASRSSGGHQFF. In nucleotides, the CDR3 is TGTGCCAGCAGGTCTAGCGGGGGCCACCAGTTCTTC.

The chain joins TRBV4-1 to TRBJ2-5, with D possibly TRBD1 on 5 matching bases. The length of the CDR3 is 14 residues. Germline V gives CDR1 MGHRA, CDR2 YSYEKL. The ends were cut back, 3 bases at V and 4 bases at J, with 12 bases in the middle. CDR3 DNA: TGCGCCAGCAGCCAGAATGGGGCCGGAGAGACCCAGTACTTC. Translated, it gives CASSQNGAGETQYF.